Described below is a single T cell receptor (beta chain) sequence and its context. Antigen: not known. Profiling relied on immunoSEQ multiplex PCR, and the TCRdb table lists in-frame clones only, not all of them. In the table there are some 26,000 clones, 80% to 85% of which are singletons. V gave up 10 bases and J gave up 7 bases, with 10 bases separating them. The CDR3 sequence is 11 residues long. Germline loops: CDR1 SEHNR, CDR2 FQNEAQ (reference sequence). This record comes from a study of OX40 agonist ivuxolimab in advanced cancers. Study outcomes and limitations: Clonal expansion by week 6 occurred in CD4+ and CD8+ blood T cells (at 0.1 to 3.0 mg/kg).

The receptor was isolated from an adult with an advanced solid tumor such as melanoma, head and neck, liver or kidney cancer. This specimen was CD4+ or CD8+ T cells sorted from blood, taken in a trial of the OX40 agonist ivuxolimab. V gene TRBV7-9 combines with J gene TRBJ2-2, with D unclear. The CDR3 spells CANGVGGELFF. CDR3 sequence (DNA): TGTGCCAATGGGGTCGGCGGGGAGCTGTTTTTT.